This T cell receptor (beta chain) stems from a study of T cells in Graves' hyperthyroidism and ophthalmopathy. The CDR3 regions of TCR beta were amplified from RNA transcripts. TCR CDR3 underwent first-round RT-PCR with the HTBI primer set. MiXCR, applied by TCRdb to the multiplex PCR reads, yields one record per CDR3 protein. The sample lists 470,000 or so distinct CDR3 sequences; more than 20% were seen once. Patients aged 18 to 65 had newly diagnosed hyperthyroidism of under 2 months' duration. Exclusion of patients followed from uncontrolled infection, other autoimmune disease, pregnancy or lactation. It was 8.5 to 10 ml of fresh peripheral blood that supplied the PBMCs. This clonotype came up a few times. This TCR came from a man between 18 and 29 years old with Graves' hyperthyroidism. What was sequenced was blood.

CDR3 in DNA: TGTGCCAGCAGGACAGGGTACTACTACGAGCAGTACTTC. Its translation is CASRTGYYYEQYF. The gene calls are TRBV28 and TRBJ2-7; 7 bases agree with TRBD1. V trimming: 6 bases; J trimming: 3 bases; junction bases outside the gene matches: 5. The CDR3 is 13 amino acids. Per germline, CDR1 MDHEN and CDR2 SYDVKM.